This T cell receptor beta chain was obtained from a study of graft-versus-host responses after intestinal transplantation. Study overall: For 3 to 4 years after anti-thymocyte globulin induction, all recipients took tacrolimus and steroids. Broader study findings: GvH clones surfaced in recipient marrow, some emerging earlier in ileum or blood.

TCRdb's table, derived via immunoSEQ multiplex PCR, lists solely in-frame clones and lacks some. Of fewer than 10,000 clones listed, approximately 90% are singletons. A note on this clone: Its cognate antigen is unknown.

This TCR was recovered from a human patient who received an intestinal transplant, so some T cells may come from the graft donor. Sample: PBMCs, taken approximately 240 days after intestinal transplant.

CDR3 DNA: TGTGCCAGCAGCTTGAGTATCCCGAGCGAGCAGTACTTC. Translating it yields CASSLSIPSEQYF. The chain is built from TRBV11-1 and TRBJ2-7, with D hard to call. From germline, CDR1 is SGHAT and CDR2 FQDESV (reference sequence). CDR3 length equals 13 residues. The germline V and J ends were trimmed by 3 bases and 6 bases, with 12 bases remaining between them.